The next 16 T cell receptor beta chains were all read from a single sample in a study of T cell responses to AZD1222 COVID-19 vaccine. Data came from immunoSEQ multiplex PCR; TCRdb stores just in-frame clones and leaves some out. The table gives about 140,000 clones; the top ten clones make up 2% to 2.5% of it. Material: peripheral blood. The receptors were gathered from an adult in good health.

This chain connects TRBV5-4 to TRBJ2-7; D is unresolved. The CDR3 covers 15 residues. V shed 4 bases and J shed 1 base, with 15 bases lying between them. The germline gives CDR1 SGHNT, CDR2 YYREEE (reference sequence). The CDR3, as DNA: TGTGCCAGCAGCCCTGACGGTAGAATTTCCTACGAGCAGTACTTC. Translating gives CASSPDGRISYEQYF. Together with reference TRBV5-4 and TRBJ2-7, the CDR3 gives the full variable domain: ETGVTQSPTHLIKTRGQQVTLRCSSQSGHNTVSWYQQALGQGPQFIFQYYREEENGRGNFPPRFSGLQFPNYSSELNVNALELDDSALYLCASSPDGRISYEQYFGPGTRLTVT.

The chain has TRBV4-1 and TRBJ1-5; D unclear. The CDR3 has 15 amino acids. Deletions cut 1 base from V and 0 bases from J, with 7 bases between. CDR1 and CDR2 (germline): MGHRA, YSYEKL. The CDR3 spells CASSQAPPSNQPQHF. CDR3 sequence (DNA): TGCGCCAGCAGCCAAGCCCCTCCTAGCAATCAGCCCCAGCATTTT.

On this clone itself: This sample includes further DNA sequences coding for the same CDR3. The J gene is TRBJ1-1, the V gene TRBV28; D is perhaps TRBD1 (5 bases). Trimming took off 2 bases at V and 2 bases at J, with 6 bases between the two ends. The CDR3 spans 13 residues. Germline V lookup: CDR1 MDHEN, CDR2 SYDVKM. The CDR3 region has the DNA TGTGCCAGCAGTTTAGGACAAAACACTGAAGCTTTCTTT. Protein product: CASSLGQNTEAFF.

The gene calls are TRBV15 and TRBJ1-6; D not resolved. Trimming shortened V by 0 bases and J by 10 bases, and 7 bases separated the two germline ends. CDR3 length: 13 amino acids. Germline CDR1 is LNHNV and CDR2 is YYDKDF (reference sequence). DNA of the CDR3: TGTGCCACCAGCAGAGATGAGTACTCACCCCTCCACTTT. Translated: CATSRDEYSPLHF.

The chain couples TRBV7-8 to TRBJ1-2; D call uncertain. This CDR3 has 14 residues. CDR1 SGHVS and CDR2 FQNEAQ come from the germline V gene. V lost 1 base to trimming and J lost 7 bases, with 13 bases between them. CDR3 residues: CASSLGRERIGYTF. The CDR3 region has the DNA TGTGCCAGCAGCTTAGGACGGGAGAGGATTGGCTACACCTTC.

The chain combines TRBV28 with TRBJ1-4, with a tentative D call TRBD1 (5 bases). V was pared by 6 bases and J by 8 bases, with 19 bases between. The germline V gene has CDR1 MDHEN and CDR2 SYDVKM. The CDR3 runs to 15 residues. The DNA for the CDR3 is TGTGCCAGCAGCCCCTCTCTGGCTTGGGGGGAAAAACTGTTTTTT. Translated, it gives CASSPSLAWGEKLFF.

The CDR3 bases are TGCGCCAGCAGCCAAGACCTCGACAGGGCCTACGAGCAGTACTTC. It is translated as CASSQDLDRAYEQYF. This chain joins TRBV4-3 and TRBJ2-7; TRBD1 agrees at 7 bases. CDR3 size: 15 residues. After removal of 0 bases from V and 2 bases from J, the junction contained 4 bases not matched to a gene. CDR1 and CDR2 (germline): LGHNA, YSLEER.

The chain has TRBV19 and TRBJ1-5; D possibly corresponds to TRBD1 (5 bases). The V gene's germline CDR1 is LNHDA and CDR2 SQIVND (reference sequence). V was cut by 10 bases and J by 3 bases, with 16 bases left in between. The CDR3 covers 14 residues. The CDR3 sequence is CATGRGEPNQPQHF. CDR3 in DNA: TGTGCCACCGGACGGGGCGAACCCAATCAGCCCCAGCATTTT.

J is TRBJ1-2 and V is TRBV5-4, with a weak D call TRBD1 (5 bases). The CDR3 is made up of 17 amino acids. Germline CDR1 and CDR2: SGHNT and YYREEE (reference sequence). V lost 0 bases to trimming and J lost 3 bases, with 18 bases between them. The CDR3 DNA reads TGTGCCAGCAGCTTGGTAAATCAGGGAGGTTTGGACTATGGCTACACCTTC. Encoded protein: CASSLVNQGGLDYGYTF.

The gene calls are TRBV3-1 (or the pseudogene TRBV3-2) and TRBJ1-5; D is uncertain. The CDR3 is made up of 15 amino acids. Trimming shortened V by 0 bases and J by 6 bases, and 12 bases separated the two germline ends. Germline V gives CDR1 LGHDT, CDR2 YNNKEL (reference sequence). CDR3 sequence reads: CASSQEAGMSQPQHF. Written as DNA, the CDR3 is TGTGCCAGCAGCCAAGAGGCGGGAATGAGTCAGCCCCAGCATTTT.

This chain links TRBV2 with TRBJ2-5; 9 bases match TRBD2. The CDR3 length is 15 residues. V trimming: 8 bases; J trimming: 0 bases; junction bases outside the gene matches: 7. Per germline, CDR1 SNHLY and CDR2 FYNNEI. In DNA form, the CDR3 reads TGTGCCAGCGTTAAACTAGCGGGCGACCAAGAGACCCAGTACTTC. It is translated as CASVKLAGDQETQYF.

The V gene is TRBV9, the J gene TRBJ2-2; D is possibly TRBD2 (7 bases). CDR3 length: 16 residues. CDR1 and CDR2 from the germline V gene are SGDLS and YYNGEE. Trimming took 0 bases from V and 1 from J, leaving 10 bases between them. CDR3 nucleotides: TGTGCCAGCAGCGTAGCGGGGGGCGGGAACACCGGGGAGCTGTTTTTT. This codes for CASSVAGGGNTGELFF.

The chain couples TRBV4-3 to TRBJ1-2; a possible D gene is TRBD1 (5 bases). Germline V gene lookup returns CDR1 LGHNA and CDR2 YSLEER. V gave up 3 bases and J gave up 5 bases, with 10 bases separating them. This CDR3 comprises 13 residues. CDR3 sequence: CASSQERGYGYTF. In DNA, the CDR3 is TGCGCCAGCAGCCAGGAACGGGGGTATGGCTACACCTTC.

The gene calls are TRBV5-5 and TRBJ1-5, with 7 bases lining up with TRBD1. The CDR3 spans 14 residues. Germline CDR1 reads SGHKS; CDR2 reads YYEKEE (reference sequence). Trimming at V came to 0 bases and at J to 8 bases, leaving 5 bases not matched to a gene. The CDR3 bases are TGTGCCAGCAGCTTGGGAGGGGGCGAGGAGCCCCAGCATTTT. Its protein is CASSLGGGEEPQHF.

The CDR3 nucleotides read TGTGCCAGCAGCCCGCTGTTCCAGTCGGGTGGCTACACCTTC. This codes for CASSPLFQSGGYTF. The chain uses TRBV11-2 and TRBJ1-2; D uncertain. This CDR3 has 14 residues. Per germline, CDR1 SGHAT and CDR2 FQNNGV. Trimming removed 5 bases at V and 7 bases at J, with 17 bases between.

The rearrangement uses TRBV19 and TRBJ1-1; TRBD1 agrees at 8 bases. The ends lost 5 bases at V and 1 base at J; junction bases unmatched: 0. This CDR3 region has 13 residues. Germline lookup yields CDR1 LNHDA and CDR2 SQIVND (reference sequence). In DNA form, the CDR3 reads TGTGCCAGTAGTGACAGGGGGAACACTGAAGCTTTCTTT. It specifies CASSDRGNTEAFF. The full variable domain, in which reference TRBV19 and TRBJ1-1 provide the parts outside the CDR3, is DGGITQSPKYLFRKEGQNVTLSCEQNLNHDAMYWYRQDPGQGLRLIYYSQIVNDFQKGDIAEGYSVSREKKESFPLTVTSAQKNPTAFYLCASSDRGNTEAFFGQGTRLTVV.